This TCR beta chain was retrieved from a study of cytomegalovirus exposure and HLA in healthy donors. Use of 60 Vbeta and 13 Jbeta primers characterized the PCR. This table comes from immunoSEQ multiplex PCR, and its TCRdb copy is limited to in-frame clones, with some not included. The repertoire holds roughly 150,000 clones, approximately 80% seen once, with approximately 15% in the top ten. The TCR sequence derives from a woman in her forties in good health and CMV-seronegative. Sequencing was performed on PBMCs.

The DNA of the CDR3 is TGTGCCAGCAGCTACTCAGGGGCGAGGGGAAACACCATATATTTT. Translating gives CASSYSGARGNTIYF. The rearrangement uses TRBV5-6 and TRBJ1-3; a possible D gene is TRBD1 (6 bases). Germline V gene data show CDR1 as SGHDT and CDR2 as YYEEEE. V lost 3 bases and J 4 bases, leaving 14 bases between the germline ends. The length of the CDR3 is 15 residues.